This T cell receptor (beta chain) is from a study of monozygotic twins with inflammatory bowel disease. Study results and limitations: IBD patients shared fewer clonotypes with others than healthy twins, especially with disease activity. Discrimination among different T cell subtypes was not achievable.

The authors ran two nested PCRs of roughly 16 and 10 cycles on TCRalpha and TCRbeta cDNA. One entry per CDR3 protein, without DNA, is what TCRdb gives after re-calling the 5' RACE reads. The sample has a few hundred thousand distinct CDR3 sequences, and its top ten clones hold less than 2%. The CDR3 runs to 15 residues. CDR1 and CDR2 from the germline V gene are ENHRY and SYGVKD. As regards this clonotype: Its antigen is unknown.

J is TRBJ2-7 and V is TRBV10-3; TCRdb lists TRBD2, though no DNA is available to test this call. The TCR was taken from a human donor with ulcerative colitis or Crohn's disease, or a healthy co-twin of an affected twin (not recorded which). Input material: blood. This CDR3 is CAISVSGTNSYEQYF.